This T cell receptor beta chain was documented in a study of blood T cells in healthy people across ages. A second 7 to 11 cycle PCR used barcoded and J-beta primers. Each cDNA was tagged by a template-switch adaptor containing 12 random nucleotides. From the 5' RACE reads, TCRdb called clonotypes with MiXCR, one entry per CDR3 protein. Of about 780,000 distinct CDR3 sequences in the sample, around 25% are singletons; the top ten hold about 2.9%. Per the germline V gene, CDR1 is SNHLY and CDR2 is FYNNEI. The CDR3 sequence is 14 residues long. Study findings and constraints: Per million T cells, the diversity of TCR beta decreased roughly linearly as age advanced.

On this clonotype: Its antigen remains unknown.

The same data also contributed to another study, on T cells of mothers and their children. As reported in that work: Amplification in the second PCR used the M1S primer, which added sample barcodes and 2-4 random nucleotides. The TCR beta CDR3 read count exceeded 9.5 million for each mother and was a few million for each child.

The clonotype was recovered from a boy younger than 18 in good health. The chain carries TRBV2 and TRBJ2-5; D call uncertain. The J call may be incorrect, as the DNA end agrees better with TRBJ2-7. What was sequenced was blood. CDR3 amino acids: CASSEARGYGEQYF. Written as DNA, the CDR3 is TGTGCCAGCAGTGAAGCGCGAGGATATGGCGAGCAGTACTTC.